These 14 T cell receptor beta chains were sequenced from one sample in a study of PD-L1 blockade in urothelial cancer. The table came from immunoSEQ multiplex PCR; TCRdb's copy has only in-frame clones and leaves some out. The sample holds about 26,000 clones, about 86% seen once. This sample comprised PBMCs, obtained around atezolizumab (anti-PD-L1) treatment. The receptors derive from a man aged 55 to 70 with urothelial cancer.

V is TRBV5-4 and J is TRBJ1-1; D is undetermined. This CDR3 has 15 amino acids. Germline CDR1 and CDR2: SGHNT and YYREEE (reference sequence). V gave up 4 bases and J gave up 1 base, with 14 bases separating them. The CDR3 region is CASSPPRDRNTEAFF. The CDR3 DNA follows: TGTGCCAGCAGCCCCCCGAGGGATAGGAACACTGAAGCTTTCTTT.

The rearrangement links TRBV18 to TRBJ2-7; D call uncertain. CDR1 and CDR2 (germline): KGHSH, LQKENI. The CDR3 totals 14 residues. With 0 bases removed from V and 4 bases from J, the gap between germline ends came to 10 bases. CDR3 sequence: CASSPPGSAYEQYF. The CDR3 bases are TGTGCCAGCTCACCACCGGGCTCTGCGTACGAGCAGTACTTC.

In this sample, this clone turned up once. The chain recombines TRBV27 with TRBJ2-7; 7 bases match TRBD1. The trim removed 5 bases at V and 2 bases at J, leaving 6 bases unmatched. CDR1 and CDR2 from the germline V gene are MNHEY and SMNVEV (reference sequence). This CDR3 comprises 14 residues. CDR3 in DNA: TGTGCCAGCAGTAGCCGGGACAGAACCTACGAGCAGTACTTC. This encodes CASSSRDRTYEQYF.

The V call is TRBV6-1, the J call TRBJ2-7, with TRBD1 matching 8 bases. With V trimmed by 6 bases and J by 2 bases, 6 bases remained unmatched. The germline V gene has CDR1 MNHNS and CDR2 SASEGT. The CDR3 loop spans 14 amino acids. This CDR3 reads CASSERTGTYEQYF. The CDR3 nucleotides are TGTGCCAGCAGCGAACGGACAGGGACCTACGAGCAGTACTTC.

V and J are TRBV7-9 and TRBJ2-5; TRBD2 matches at 11 bases. The V gene end was trimmed by 1 base and the J gene end by 4 bases; junction bases not matched to a gene: 5. The CDR3 consists of 16 residues. Germline loops: CDR1 SEHNR, CDR2 FQNEAQ (reference sequence). CDR3 in amino acids: CASSLVPGLAVETQYF. DNA for the CDR3: TGTGCCAGCAGCTTAGTCCCGGGACTAGCGGTAGAGACCCAGTACTTC.

Written as DNA, the CDR3 is TGCGCCAGCAGCCAAGACCGACTAGCGGGAGGAGAGACCCAGTACTTC. It yields the protein CASSQDRLAGGETQYF. The rearrangement joins TRBV4-1 to TRBJ2-5; 13 bases match TRBD2. Trimming at V came to 0 bases and at J to 4 bases, leaving 2 bases not matched to a gene. The CDR3 consists of 16 residues. Germline V lookup: CDR1 MGHRA, CDR2 YSYEKL.

J is TRBJ2-7 and V is TRBV4-1, with 12 bases matching TRBD1. Germline V lookup: CDR1 MGHRA, CDR2 YSYEKL. There are 15 residues in the CDR3. V lost 4 bases, J lost 7 bases, and 8 bases stayed unmatched. This CDR3 reads CASSPGTGGAREQYF. The DNA for the CDR3 is TGCGCCAGCAGCCCGGGGACAGGGGGCGCGAGGGAGCAGTACTTC.

The chain carries TRBV11-3 and TRBJ2-1, with a tentative D call TRBD2 (7 bases). V was cut by 5 bases and J by 3 bases, with 11 bases left in between. The germline gives CDR1 SGHNT, CDR2 YENEEA. The CDR3 consists of 14 residues. CDR3 nucleotides: TGTGCCAGCAGCCCGCGGGGGCTCTACAATGAGCAGTTCTTC. Its translation is CASSPRGLYNEQFF. Variable domain in full (rest from reference TRBV11-3 and TRBJ2-1): EAGVVQSPRYKIIEKKQPVAFWCNPISGHNTLYWYLQNLGQGPELLIRYENEEAVDDSQLPKDRFSAERLKGVDSTLKIQPAELGDSAVYLCASSPRGLYNEQFFGPGTRLTVL.

The J gene is TRBJ2-7, the V gene TRBV27, with D perhaps matching TRBD1 (6 bases). V lost 6 bases and J 3 bases, leaving 15 bases between the germline ends. The CDR3 is made up of 14 amino acids. CDR1 is MNHEY, CDR2 SMNVEV, per germline (reference sequence). The CDR3 DNA follows: TGTGCCAGCAGGGGGGCAGGGGCAGACTACGAGCAGTACTTC. Its translation: CASRGAGADYEQYF.

The CDR3 DNA sequence: TGCGCCAGCAGCCCCCGGACTAGCGGGAGAACAGATACGCAGTATTTT. Its translation is CASSPRTSGRTDTQYF. The gene calls are TRBV5-1 and TRBJ2-3, with TRBD2 identical over 13 bases. CDR1 SGHRS and CDR2 YFSETQ come from the germline V gene. CDR3 length equals 16 residues. V dropped 4 bases and J dropped 3; count of bases not matched to a gene: 5.

V usage is TRBV29-1 and J usage is TRBJ2-7, with D unresolved. Germline CDR1 reads SQVTM; CDR2 reads ANQGSEA. This CDR3 contains 11 residues. V dropped 2 bases and J dropped 4 bases, with 6 bases sitting between them. This CDR3 is CSVESEYEQYF. CDR3 bases: TGCAGCGTTGAATCGGAGTACGAGCAGTACTTC.

V is TRBV5-1 and J is TRBJ1-1, with D maybe TRBD1 (6 bases). With 3 bases removed from V and 0 bases from J, the gap between germline ends came to 15 bases. The CDR3 extends over 16 amino acids. CDR1 and CDR2 from the germline V gene are SGHRS and YFSETQ. CDR3 DNA: TGCGCCAGCAGCTGGGAACTCAGGGGCTTGAACACTGAAGCTTTCTTT. Amino acid sequence: CASSWELRGLNTEAFF.

V and J are TRBV11-2 and TRBJ2-1, with 12 bases matching TRBD2. Germline lookup yields CDR1 SGHAT and CDR2 FQNNGV. CDR3 length equals 17 residues. Trimming cost V 1 base and J 2 bases; bases outside gene matches: 3. This chain's CDR3 is CASSLVASGGAYNEQFF. For the CDR3, the DNA is TGTGCCAGCAGCTTAGTGGCTAGCGGGGGGGCCTACAATGAGCAGTTCTTC.

The CDR3 loop is CASSVALRVNTEAFF. In nucleotides, the CDR3 is TGTGCCAGCAGCGTAGCTCTCCGGGTAAACACTGAAGCTTTCTTT. This rearrangement joins TRBV9 to TRBJ1-1; D is undetermined. From germline, CDR1 is SGDLS and CDR2 YYNGEE. The CDR3 is made up of 15 amino acids. V lost 0 bases to trimming and J lost 2 bases, with 11 bases between them.